This section outlines one T cell receptor beta chain sequence together with its context. Its antigen is unknown. Clones were sequenced by immunoSEQ multiplex PCR, and TCRdb holds only the in-frame ones, with some missing. The sample holds 150,000 to 200,000 clones, 87% seen once. CDR3 length equals 15 residues. Per the germline V gene, CDR1 is MNHNS and CDR2 is SASEGT. The V and J ends lost 1 base and 8 bases respectively, with 14 bases between them. The data derive from a study of T cell responses to AZD1222 COVID-19 vaccine. Study-wide findings and caveats: As reported, nearly half of all spike-specific TCRs target variant regions that are unmutated. Spike-specific TCR depth and breadth grew after two AZD1222 doses. White British donors predominated, females outnumbered males, and clonal diversity was possibly underestimated.

Source: peripheral blood, taken on day 0 of MenACWY control vaccination. The chain is built from TRBV6-1 and TRBJ1-4; D is perhaps TRBD1 (5 bases). The receptor was isolated from an adult in good health. The DNA of the CDR3 is TGTGCCAGCAGTGAAGGGGGCGGGAGGGTGGAAAAACTGTTTTTT. Protein product: CASSEGGGRVEKLFF.